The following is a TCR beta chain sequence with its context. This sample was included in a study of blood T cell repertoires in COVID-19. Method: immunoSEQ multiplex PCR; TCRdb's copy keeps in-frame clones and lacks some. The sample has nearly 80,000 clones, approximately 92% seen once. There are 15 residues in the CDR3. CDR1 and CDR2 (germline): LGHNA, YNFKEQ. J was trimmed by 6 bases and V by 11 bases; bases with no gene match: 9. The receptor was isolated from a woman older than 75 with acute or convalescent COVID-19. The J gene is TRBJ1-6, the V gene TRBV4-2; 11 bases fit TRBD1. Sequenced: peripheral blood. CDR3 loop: CAGGQGAGINSPLHF. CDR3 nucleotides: TGTGCCGGTGGACAGGGGGCGGGTATTAATTCACCCCTCCACTTT.